The clone carrying this TCR beta chain was picked up many times. Its antigen is currently unknown. This specimen comes from a study of spatial heterogeneity in lung cancer. MiXCR, applied by TCRdb to the 5' RACE reads, yields one record per CDR3 protein. This sample has roughly 12,000 distinct CDR3 sequences, with about 6.8% found just once. Points from the study as a whole: Higher tumor mutation counts went along with higher counts of expanded intratumoral alpha and beta TCRs.

The V segment lost 2 bases and the J segment 5 bases; nucleotides outside the gene matches: 4. Germline V gives CDR1 SGDLS, CDR2 YYNGEE. The CDR3 runs 14 residues. The time point: sample taken at primary tumor resection. There were 72 donors, all of them untreated patients with early-stage non-small cell lung cancer. Whole RNA came from tumor, nontumor lung or frozen PBMC and was sequenced without being sorted. The specimen comprised lung tumor tissue, sampled at surgery. The clonotype originates from a female donor with early-stage non-small cell lung cancer. The chain is built from TRBV9 and TRBJ2-1; 7 bases align to TRBD2. The CDR3 nucleotides read TGTGCCAGCAGCGTGGCGGGAGCGCACAATGAGCAGTTCTTC. This gives the protein CASSVAGAHNEQFF.